This entry is about one TCR beta chain. The data were obtained in a study of blood T cells in healthy people across ages. About the research overall: The capture of about one barcoded beta molecule per two T cells was achieved by template switching.

With a J-beta primer mix and a sample-barcoded 5' primer, a second PCR ran about 6 to 11 cycles. Each CDR3 protein is one row after TCRdb ran MiXCR on the 5' RACE reads. This sample has 650,000 to 800,000 distinct CDR3 sequences, with under 45% found just once. PBMCs were isolated at a quantity of at least 7 million per sample. With 8 bases removed from V and 10 bases from J, the gap between germline ends came to 12 bases. The germline V gene encodes CDR1 MGHDK and CDR2 SYGVNS. The CDR3 spans 12 residues. The TCR was taken from a man between 60 and 70 years old in good health. Specimen: blood. The genes are TRBV25-1 and TRBJ1-6; tentatively, D is TRBD1 (5 bases). The CDR3 region is CASAQGVSPLHF. For the CDR3, the DNA is TGTGCCAGCGCTCAGGGTGTCTCACCCCTCCACTTT.